The text below deals with one TCR beta chain. Its antigen remains unknown. This CDR3 contains 17 residues. V was clipped by 0 bases and J by 1 base; unmatched bases: 4. Germline CDR1 is SGHDN and CDR2 is FVKESK. The data belong to a study of shared clonotypes between healthy human individuals. The study, taken as a whole, reports: The study found lower generation probabilities in non-shared clonotypes than in those shared by all four donors.

Each cell subset's genomic DNA was divided evenly among several immunoSEQ plates. Generated by immunoSEQ multiplex PCR, the TCRdb table keeps only in-frame clones and is missing some. The sample shows some 2 million clones, approximately 94% of them seen only once. The naive CD8 subset, CD45RO-negative cells positively selected for CCR7, excluded terminally differentiated effector memory CD45RA+ cells. The specimen sequenced was naive CD8+ T cells sorted from blood. The genes are TRBV14 and TRBJ2-2; 8 bases map to TRBD1. The receptor's source is a man between 18 and 29 years old in good health. As DNA, the CDR3 is TGTGCCAGCAGCCAAGAGGGGACAGGCGGGAACACCGGGGAGCTGTTTTTT. Translating gives CASSQEGTGGNTGELFF.